These 11 T cell receptor beta chains were all obtained from the same sample, sequenced in a study of cytomegalovirus exposure and HLA in healthy donors. Produced via immunoSEQ multiplex PCR; TCRdb's table is partial and in-frame only. The table has 70,000 to 90,000 clones, about 85% seen once. Sequencing input: PBMCs. These receptors were taken from a young man in good health and CMV-seronegative.

The V call is TRBV4-3, the J call TRBJ2-7; no clear D gene. The CDR3 loop spans 16 amino acids. Trimming removed 0 bases at V and 9 bases at J, with 21 bases between. Germline assignment: CDR1 LGHNA and CDR2 YSLEER. The DNA for the CDR3 is TGCGCCAGCAGCCAAGAGAGAACGACCTACGCGACTGGGCAGTACTTC. As protein: CASSQERTTYATGQYF.

This clone has more than one count but fewer than ten. The chain uses TRBV10-1 and TRBJ2-7; 7 bases agree with TRBD2. CDR1 is WNHNN and CDR2 is SYGVQD in the germline V gene (reference sequence). V lost 5 bases, J lost 5 bases, and 0 bases stayed unmatched. CDR3 size: 11 residues. The CDR3, as DNA: TGCGCCAGCAGTACTAGCGACGAGCAGTACGTC. Translating it yields CASSTSDEQYV.

The rearrangement joins TRBV9 to TRBJ2-7; TRBD1 matches at 10 bases. V gave up 4 bases and J gave up 5 bases; unmatched junction bases: 12. The germline V gene encodes CDR1 SGDLS and CDR2 YYNGEE. The CDR3 runs to 16 residues. This chain's CDR3 is CASSLSPSGQGNEQYF. The CDR3 bases are TGTGCCAGCAGCCTCTCTCCCTCGGGACAGGGGAACGAGCAGTACTTC.

The chain carries TRBV5-1 and TRBJ2-1; possibly TRBD2 for D (6 bases). The CDR3 sequence is 16 residues long. V was shortened by 3 bases and J by 3 bases, with 16 bases between the two germline ends. Germline-derived CDR1 and CDR2 are SGHRS and YFSETQ. Here the CDR3 DNA reads TGCGCCAGCAGCTACGGGGGTACCACTTACTACAATGAGCAGTTCTTC. Translated: CASSYGGTTYYNEQFF.

This clone showed up just once. The chain links TRBV7-9 to TRBJ1-2, with D possibly matching TRBD1 (6 bases). The CDR3 has 14 residues. The germline V and J ends were trimmed by 5 bases and 1 base, with 11 bases remaining between them. Germline CDR1 and CDR2: SEHNR and FQNEAQ (reference sequence). CDR3 amino acids: CASSPGQVNYGYTF. The CDR3 nucleotides read TGTGCCAGCAGCCCGGGACAAGTTAACTATGGCTACACCTTC.

The rearrangement joins TRBV11-2 to TRBJ2-7; D is possibly TRBD1 (5 bases). There are 15 residues in the CDR3. From germline, CDR1 is SGHAT and CDR2 FQNNGV. V was clipped by 6 bases and J by 4 bases, with 19 bases between them. This chain's CDR3 is CASSTGYGRAYEQYF. As DNA, the CDR3 is TGTGCCAGCAGTACCGGTTATGGCAGGGCGTACGAGCAGTACTTC.

The V gene is TRBV4-1, the J gene TRBJ2-2, with 12 bases that match TRBD2. The trim removed 1 base at V and 7 bases at J, leaving 7 bases unmatched. CDR3 length: 17 amino acids. Germline lookup yields CDR1 MGHRA and CDR2 YSYEKL. The CDR3 DNA reads TGCGCCAGCAGCCAAGCGGGGACTAGCGGGCTTGGCGGGGAGCTGTTTTTT. Translated: CASSQAGTSGLGGELFF.

Only one count was recorded for this clone. The genes are TRBV6-6 and TRBJ1-5; unclear D gene. V was shortened by 11 bases and J by 6 bases, with 5 bases between the two germline ends. The CDR3 extends over 9 amino acids. Germline V gene lookup returns CDR1 MNHNY and CDR2 SVGAGI (reference sequence). The CDR3 nucleotides read TGTGCCGAGGGTCAGCCCCAGCATTTT. It is translated as CAEGQPQHF.

V gene TRBV5-1 combines with J gene TRBJ1-2, with D possibly TRBD1 on 6 matching bases. Germline CDR1 is SGHRS and CDR2 is YFSETQ. V was cut by 4 bases and J by 2 bases, with 12 bases left in between. CDR3 length: 14 amino acids. CDR3 DNA: TGCGCCAGCAGCCCGGAGGGGGGGAACTATGGCTACACCTTC. As protein: CASSPEGGNYGYTF.

The chain has TRBV5-6 and TRBJ1-6, with 9 bases fitting TRBD1. The CDR3 runs to 17 residues. V lost 4 bases, J lost 4 bases, and 9 bases stayed unmatched. Germline V gene lookup returns CDR1 SGHDT and CDR2 YYEEEE. CDR3 sequence reads: CASSHMGTGFYNSPLHF. The CDR3 DNA sequence: TGTGCCAGCAGCCACATGGGGACAGGGTTTTATAATTCACCCCTCCACTTT.

The chain employs TRBV4-1 and TRBJ2-1; D may be TRBD2 (6 bases). The CDR3 has 12 residues. Trimming pared 2 bases from V and 15 bases from J, leaving 14 bases between. Per germline, CDR1 MGHRA and CDR2 YSYEKL. The chain's CDR3 is CASSQWRGARFF. The DNA for the CDR3 is TGCGCCAGCAGCCAATGGCGCGGGGCTCGGTTCTTC.